This T cell receptor beta chain was retrieved from a study of blood T cell repertoires in COVID-19. Study-level information: Collection of acute and convalescent COVID-19 samples took place in the United States, Italy and Spain. T cells, B-cell-depleted T cells, or PBMCs provided the cDNA or gDNA that served as material.

In the authors' workflow: Quantification of nucleated cells was approximated via reference gene primer amplification. Using immunoSEQ multiplex PCR, the repertoire was profiled, and TCRdb retains in-frame clones only, with some absent. V and J calls and clone size are as listed in that table; D and trimming were resolved from the DNA. The table shows under 75,000 clones, with roughly nine tenths occurring only once. Germline V gene lookup returns CDR1 KGHSH and CDR2 LQKENI. CDR3 length: 13 amino acids. V lost 3 bases to trimming and J lost 7 bases; unmatched junction nucleotides: 4. Specimen: peripheral blood. V gene TRBV18 combines with J gene TRBJ2-7, with 9 bases that match TRBD2. This TCR came from a man aged 50-59 years with acute or convalescent COVID-19. The CDR3 reads CASSPQREAEQYF. CDR3 in DNA: TGTGCCAGCTCACCCCAGCGGGAGGCGGAGCAGTACTTC. Full variable domain (outside the CDR3, taken from reference TRBV18 and TRBJ2-7): NAGVMQNPRHLVRRRGQEARLRCSPMKGHSHVYWYRQLPEEGLKFMVYLQKENIIDESGMPKERFSAEFPKEGPSILRIQQVVRGDSAAYFCASSPQREAEQYFGPGTRLTVT.